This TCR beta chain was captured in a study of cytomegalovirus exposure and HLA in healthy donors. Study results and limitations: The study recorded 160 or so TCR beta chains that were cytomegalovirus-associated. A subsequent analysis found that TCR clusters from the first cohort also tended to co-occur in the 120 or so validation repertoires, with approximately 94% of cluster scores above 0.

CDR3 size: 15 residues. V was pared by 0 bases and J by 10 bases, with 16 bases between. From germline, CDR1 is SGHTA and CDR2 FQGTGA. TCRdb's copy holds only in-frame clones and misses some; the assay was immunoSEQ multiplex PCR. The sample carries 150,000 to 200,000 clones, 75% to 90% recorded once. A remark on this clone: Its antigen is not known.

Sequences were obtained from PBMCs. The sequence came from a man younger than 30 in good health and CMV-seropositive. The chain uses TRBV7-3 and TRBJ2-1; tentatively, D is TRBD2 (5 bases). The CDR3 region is CASSLTLGAGAEQFF. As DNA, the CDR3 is TGTGCCAGCAGCTTAACCCTGGGAGCCGGCGCGGAGCAGTTCTTC.